These 11 T cell receptor beta chains came from one sample sequenced in a study of cytomegalovirus exposure and HLA in healthy donors. Measured with immunoSEQ multiplex PCR; TCRdb has only the in-frame clones, and not every one. The repertoire holds 150,000 or so clones, with 85% to 95% as singletons. Sequenced material: PBMCs. These receptors were collected from a man younger than 30 in good health and CMV-seropositive.

The V and J genes are TRBV4-1 and TRBJ2-3; 15 nucleotides agree with TRBD2. CDR1 is MGHRA and CDR2 is YSYEKL in the germline V gene. This CDR3 has 18 amino acids. Trimming at V came to 1 base and at J to 5 bases, leaving 7 bases not matched to a gene. For the CDR3, the DNA is TGCGCCAGCAGCCAAGGGGGACTAGCGGGAGGTGGTCGAGATACGCAGTATTTT. This codes for CASSQGGLAGGGRDTQYF.

The genes are TRBV5-1 and TRBJ1-1; weak D call: TRBD1 (6 bases). The CDR3 totals 13 residues. The germline V gene has CDR1 SGHRS and CDR2 YFSETQ. The V gene lost 0 bases and the J gene lost 4 bases, with 7 bases spanning the gap. CDR3 sequence: CASSLGGLTEAFF. In DNA, the CDR3 is TGCGCCAGCAGCTTGGGGGGGCTCACTGAAGCTTTCTTT.

The CDR3 spells CASSLAASQETQYF. Here the CDR3 DNA reads TGTGCCAGCAGCTTAGCGGCCAGTCAAGAGACCCAGTACTTC. The chain recombines TRBV7-2 with TRBJ2-5; D gene unclear. This CDR3 comprises 14 residues. The germline V gene encodes CDR1 SGHTA and CDR2 FQGNSA. V gave up 0 bases and J gave up 2 bases, with 7 bases separating them.

The V gene is TRBV5-1, the J gene TRBJ1-1; maybe TRBD1 (6 bases). V shed 4 bases and J shed 1 base, with 14 bases lying between them. This CDR3 has 15 residues. Germline V gene sequence: CDR1 SGHRS, CDR2 YFSETQ. The CDR3 DNA follows: TGCGCCAGCAGCATTGGGACACTGGGGAACACTGAAGCTTTCTTT. This translates into CASSIGTLGNTEAFF.

Remarks on this clone: Germline and junction disagree at one end, which may indicate a read error. The sample holds other DNA sequences that translate to the same CDR3. The chain uses TRBV11-2 and TRBJ2-1; D is possibly TRBD2 (6 bases). Per germline, CDR1 SGHAT and CDR2 FQNNGV. The CDR3 sequence is 15 residues long. CDR3 DNA: TGTGCCAGCAGCTTAGAGGCGGGGTCCTACAATGAGCAATTCTTC. It codes for CASSLEAGSYNEQFF.

The chain uses TRBV5-4 and TRBJ1-5; weak D call: TRBD1 (5 bases). V lost 0 bases and J 4 bases, leaving 11 bases between the germline ends. In germline, CDR1 is SGHNT, CDR2 YYREEE (reference sequence). The CDR3 runs 15 residues. As DNA, the CDR3 is TGTGCCAGCAGCTTGGTGCCAGGGACTAATCAGCCCCAGCATTTT. Encoded protein: CASSLVPGTNQPQHF.

This rearrangement joins TRBV5-4 to TRBJ2-7, with TRBD2 matching 7 bases. After removal of 0 bases from V and 4 bases from J, the junction contained 22 bases not matched to a gene. Germline lookup yields CDR1 SGHNT and CDR2 YYREEE (reference sequence). The CDR3 runs to 20 residues. The CDR3 coding sequence is TGTGCCAGCAGCTTGGGGAGTGCTAATCGTAAGCGGGGTTGGTTGTACGAGCAGTACTTC. It translates to CASSLGSANRKRGWLYEQYF.

This chain joins TRBV27 and TRBJ2-1; 7 bases align to TRBD2. In germline, CDR1 is MNHEY, CDR2 SMNVEV (reference sequence). The CDR3 length is 15 residues. Trimming at V came to 1 base and at J to 6 bases, leaving 6 bases not matched to a gene. CDR3 DNA sequence: TGTGCCAGCAGTTTATTTGCGGGAGTACGCAATGAGCAGTTCTTC. Its translation: CASSLFAGVRNEQFF.

The chain recombines TRBV7-2 with TRBJ2-7, with a possible D match to TRBD1 (6 bases). V lost 1 base to trimming and J lost 2 bases, with 21 bases between them. The CDR3 has 18 amino acids. Germline V gene sequence: CDR1 SGHTA, CDR2 FQGNSA. The CDR3 DNA follows: TGTGCCAGCAGCTTAGGGAGACAGGAAGGGGGATTCGCCTACGAGCAGTACTTC. Translation gives CASSLGRQEGGFAYEQYF.

The chain joins TRBV11-3 to TRBJ2-1; D perhaps matches TRBD2 (5 bases). The CDR3 covers 13 residues. Trimming left V 5 bases short and J 4 bases short, with 9 bases between. CDR1 and CDR2 from the germline V gene are SGHNT and YENEEA. The DNA of the CDR3 is TGTGCCAGCAGCCGGGGTCTATACAATGAGCAGTTCTTC. Its translation: CASSRGLYNEQFF.

This chain connects TRBV5-4 to TRBJ1-2; the D gene is possibly TRBD1 (5 bases). This CDR3 has 13 residues. CDR1 and CDR2 from the germline V gene are SGHNT and YYREEE (reference sequence). Trimming cost V 5 bases and J 6 bases, with 14 bases left between them. The CDR3 region is CASRLRGEDGYTF. CDR3 DNA: TGTGCCAGCAGGCTCAGAGGGGAGGATGGCTACACCTTC.